The TCR beta chain described here comes from a study of T-cell reconstitution after alpha-beta-depleted transplantation in children. A library of TCRbeta sequences, prepared with unique molecular identifiers, was generated. Using its own MiXCR run on the PCR reads, TCRdb lists one record per CDR3 protein. The repertoire includes some 500,000 distinct CDR3 sequences, approximately 20% of them detected once, and 3% to 3.5% sits in the top ten. CDR3 size: 13 residues. Germline V gene lookup returns CDR1 SQVTM and CDR2 ANQGSEA. Trimming took 6 bases from V and 4 from J, leaving 12 bases between them. This clonotype showed up just a few times.

The starting material was PBMCs from the stem cell graft donor, obtained from the stem cell graft. The chain uses TRBV29-1 and TRBJ1-4; D is uncertain. The receptor was derived from a human donor who donated a stem cell graft to a child with acute lymphoblastic leukemia. In DNA form, the CDR3 reads TGCAGCGTCGCGACCGGCGATAATGAAAAACTGTTTTTT. Translation gives CSVATGDNEKLFF.